This TCR beta chain was found in a study of beta chain features in type 1 diabetes. General study findings and limits: Within each of all four CD4+ subsets, Type 1 diabetes patients had TCRB CDR3s that were moderately but significantly shorter.

This clone was found a few times. The antigen remains undetermined. The germline gives CDR1 SNHLY, CDR2 FYNNEI. The CDR3 sequence is 13 residues long. Between the trimmed V and J ends, which lost 6 bases and 1 base, there was a span of 9 bases. Reverse transcribing all isolated RNA meant expressed TCRB transcripts were sequenced. Data came from immunoSEQ multiplex PCR; TCRdb stores just in-frame clones and leaves some out. The repertoire holds approximately 170,000 clones, with roughly 9% as singletons. The chain uses TRBV2 and TRBJ1-1; D gene ambiguous. The clonotype was recovered from a woman aged 18-30 years in good health. Material for sequencing was central memory CD4+ T cells from blood. DNA for the CDR3: TGTGCCAGCAGCGCGCAAGCGAACACTGAAGCTTTCTTT. Its protein is CASSAQANTEAFF.